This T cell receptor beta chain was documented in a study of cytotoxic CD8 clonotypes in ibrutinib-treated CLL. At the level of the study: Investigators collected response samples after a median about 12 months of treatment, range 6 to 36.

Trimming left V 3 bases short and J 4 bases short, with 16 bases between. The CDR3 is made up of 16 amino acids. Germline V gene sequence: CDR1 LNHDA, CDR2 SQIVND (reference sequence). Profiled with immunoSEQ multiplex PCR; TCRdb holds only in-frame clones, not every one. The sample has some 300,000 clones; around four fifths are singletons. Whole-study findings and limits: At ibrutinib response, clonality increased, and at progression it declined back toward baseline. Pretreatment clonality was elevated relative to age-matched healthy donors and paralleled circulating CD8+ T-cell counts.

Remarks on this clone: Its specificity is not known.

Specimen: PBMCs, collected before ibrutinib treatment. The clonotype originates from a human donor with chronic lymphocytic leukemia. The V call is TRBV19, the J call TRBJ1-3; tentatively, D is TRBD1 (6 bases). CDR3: CASSIGQPNVGNTIYF. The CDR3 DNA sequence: TGTGCCAGTAGTATTGGACAGCCTAACGTGGGAAACACCATATATTTT.